The next 29 T cell receptor beta chains were all read from a single sample in a study of blood T cell repertoires in COVID-19. The repertoire was sequenced with immunoSEQ multiplex PCR; TCRdb's copy has only in-frame clones and lacks some. The sample records 210,000 or so clones, 84% being singletons. The sample comprised peripheral blood. These TCRs come from a woman aged 80 or older with active or convalescent COVID-19.

The genes are TRBV5-8 and TRBJ2-7; 12 bases match TRBD1. There are 14 residues in the CDR3. CDR1 is SGHTS, CDR2 YDEGEE, per germline. V shed 4 bases, J shed 6 bases, and the junction held 5 bases outside the gene matches. The CDR3 DNA reads TGTGCCAGCAGCGTGGGACAGGGGGCGAGCGAGCAGTACTTC. Its translation is CASSVGQGASEQYF.

This chain joins TRBV7-2 and TRBJ1-2; no reliable D call. Per the germline V gene, CDR1 is SGHTA and CDR2 is FQGNSA. V was shortened by 1 base and J by 7 bases, with 7 bases between the two germline ends. The CDR3 is made up of 12 amino acids. The CDR3 loop is CASSLGTLGYTF. CDR3 nucleotides: TGTGCCAGCAGCTTAGGGACTCTTGGCTACACCTTC.

The chain joins TRBV6-2 or TRBV6-3 to TRBJ1-3, with TRBD1 matching over 10 bases. Germline CDR1 is MNHEY and CDR2 is SVGEGT. V gave up 2 bases and J gave up 6 bases; unmatched junction bases: 4. The CDR3 consists of 15 residues. This CDR3 is CASSYPGQGTNTIYF. For the CDR3, the DNA is TGTGCCAGCAGTTACCCGGGACAGGGGACAAACACCATATATTTT.

This chain links TRBV20-1 with TRBJ1-2; unclear D gene. V lost 5 bases and J lost 8, with 12 bases in between. CDR3 length: 11 residues. Germline CDR1 and CDR2: DFQATT and SNEGSKA (reference sequence). DNA of the CDR3: TGCAGTGCTGAACGTGGTGGCGGCTACACCTTC. Translating gives CSAERGGGYTF.

The CDR3 region is CASSGQGRGTEAFF. CDR3 sequence (DNA): TGCGCCAGCAGCGGACAGGGAAGAGGGACTGAAGCTTTCTTT. V is TRBV5-1 and J is TRBJ1-1; 8 bases are a match to TRBD1. J gave up 5 bases and V 4 bases, and 7 bases lay outside the gene matches. Germline CDR1 and CDR2: SGHRS and YFSETQ. The CDR3 consists of 14 residues.

This sequence joins TRBV7-2 and TRBJ1-5, with D unclear. Looked up from germline, CDR1 is SGHTA and CDR2 is FQGNSA. This CDR3 comprises 18 residues. The V and J ends lost 0 bases and 1 base respectively, with 16 bases between them. The chain's CDR3 is CASSLASSTHGSNQPQHF. CDR3 coding DNA: TGTGCCAGCAGCTTAGCGTCGTCCACCCACGGGAGCAATCAGCCCCAGCATTTT.

This chain uses TRBV11-2 with TRBJ2-1, with 12 nucleotides matching TRBD2. The CDR3 covers 17 residues. From germline, CDR1 is SGHAT and CDR2 FQNNGV. The junction had 5 bases not matched to a gene; V was cut back by 2 bases and J by 3 bases. The CDR3, as DNA: TGTGCCAGCAGCTTACCCCTAGCGGGGGGGCTCTACAATGAGCAGTTCTTC. This codes for CASSLPLAGGLYNEQFF.

This clone was found a few times. The rearrangement uses TRBV14 and TRBJ2-7; 10 nucleotides match TRBD1. CDR1 is SGHDN, CDR2 FVKESK, per germline. This CDR3 has 15 residues. Unmatched junction bases numbered 9, after V lost 4 bases and J lost 6 bases. The CDR3 sequence: CASSRTPGQGSEQYF. The CDR3 DNA reads as TGTGCCAGCAGCCGCACCCCGGGACAGGGGTCCGAGCAGTACTTC.

The chain joins TRBV18 to TRBJ2-7, with TRBD1 as a possible D gene (6 bases). Trimming took off 1 base at V and 3 bases at J, with 16 bases between the two ends. The CDR3 spans 16 residues. CDR1 and CDR2 from the germline V gene are KGHSH and LQKENI. CDR3 sequence (DNA): TGTGCCAGCTCACCACGAGACCGGGCAGGGGTCTACGAGCAGTACTTC. This codes for CASSPRDRAGVYEQYF. The whole variable domain, filled in from reference TRBV18 and TRBJ2-7, reads NAGVMQNPRHLVRRRGQEARLRCSPMKGHSHVYWYRQLPEEGLKFMVYLQKENIIDESGMPKERFSAEFPKEGPSILRIQQVVRGDSAAYFCASSPRDRAGVYEQYFGPGTRLTVT.

This sequence joins TRBV29-1 and TRBJ1-2; 7 bases match TRBD1. Germline values: CDR1 SQVTM, CDR2 ANQGSEA. V lost 1 base, J lost 8 bases, and 10 bases stayed unmatched. The CDR3 is 14 residues long. CDR3 in amino acids: CSVEAGGGPEGYTF. For the CDR3, the DNA is TGCAGCGTTGAAGCCGGAGGGGGCCCGGAGGGCTACACCTTC. The full variable domain, its missing parts supplied by reference TRBV29-1 and TRBJ1-2, is SAVISQKPSRDICQRGTSLTIQCQVDSQVTMMFWYRQQPGQSLTLIATANQGSEATYESGFVIDKFPISRPNLTFSTLTVSNMSPEDSSIYLCSVEAGGGPEGYTFGSGTRLTVV.

J is TRBJ1-1 and V is TRBV18; D might be TRBD1 (5 bases). This CDR3 region has 15 residues. Germline V gene data show CDR1 as KGHSH and CDR2 as LQKENI. The V end was cut by 6 bases, the J end by 0 bases, with 14 bases between. The CDR3 loop is CASSRGGEMNTEAFF. CDR3 nucleotide sequence: TGTGCCAGCTCCCGGGGGGGAGAGATGAACACTGAAGCTTTCTTT.

The chain employs TRBV5-1 and TRBJ2-7; a weak D match, TRBD1 (6 bases). The germline CDR1 and CDR2 sequences are SGHRS and YFSETQ. V lost 4 bases and J 5 bases, leaving 19 bases between the germline ends. There are 15 residues in the CDR3. CDR3 sequence (DNA): TGCGCCAGCAGCCAGAATCGAAGGGGGTTCCACGAGCAGTACTTC. It is translated as CASSQNRRGFHEQYF.

The rearrangement links TRBV2 to TRBJ2-1; 9 bases align to TRBD1. The CDR3 has 13 residues. Germline CDR1 is SNHLY and CDR2 is FYNNEI. Trimming cost V 7 bases and J 2 bases; bases outside gene matches: 0. The DNA for the CDR3 is TGTGCCAGCAACAGGGGGCCCTACAATGAGCAGTTCTTC. As protein: CASNRGPYNEQFF.

The V gene is TRBV30, the J gene TRBJ1-5, with 8 bases identical to TRBD1. The length of the CDR3 is 15 residues. V was pared by 3 bases and J by 0 bases, with 4 bases of the junction left unmatched. Germline assignment: CDR1 GTSNPN and CDR2 SVGIG (reference sequence). In DNA form, the CDR3 reads TGTGCCTGGAGCCTCACAGGGGGTAGCAATCAGCCCCAGCATTTT. As protein: CAWSLTGGSNQPQHF.

This clone was recorded a few times. The gene calls are TRBV27 and TRBJ1-5; D is perhaps TRBD1 (5 bases). Trimming took 1 base from V and 6 from J, leaving 10 bases between them. Germline V gene sequence: CDR1 MNHEY, CDR2 SMNVEV (reference sequence). This CDR3 spans 14 amino acids. In DNA, the CDR3 is TGTGCCAGCAGTTTATGGGGCCCCAGTCAGCCCCAGCATTTT. It yields the protein CASSLWGPSQPQHF.

This chain joins TRBV28 and TRBJ2-1; D ambiguous. This CDR3 is built from 10 residues. V shed 6 bases and J shed 6 bases, with 3 bases lying between them. The germline V gene encodes CDR1 MDHEN and CDR2 SYDVKM. The DNA of the CDR3 is TGTGCCAGCAGCTTCAATGAGCAGTTCTTC. Its protein product is CASSFNEQFF.

In this sample, this clone turned up a few times. The chain links TRBV9 to TRBJ2-1; 12 bases align to TRBD2. This CDR3 spans 15 amino acids. From germline, CDR1 is SGDLS and CDR2 YYNGEE. With V trimmed by 4 bases and J by 7 bases, 6 bases remained unmatched. The CDR3 here is CASSPGLAGRNEQFF. The DNA for the CDR3 is TGTGCCAGCAGCCCGGGACTAGCGGGTAGGAATGAGCAGTTCTTC.

The J gene is TRBJ2-2, the V gene TRBV6-5; D possibly corresponds to TRBD1 (6 bases). Trimming took 7 bases from V and 6 from J, leaving 9 bases between them. Germline V gene lookup returns CDR1 MNHEY and CDR2 SVGAGI. CDR3 size: 12 residues. In DNA form, the CDR3 reads TGTGCCAGCAATACAGGGTCCGGGGAGCTGTTTTTT. This codes for CASNTGSGELFF.

CDR3 amino acids: CASSFTSGSYEQYF. CDR3 coding DNA: TGTGCCAGCAGCTTTACTAGCGGCTCCTACGAGCAGTACTTC. J is TRBJ2-7 and V is TRBV7-9; TRBD2 agrees at 8 bases. CDR1 is SEHNR and CDR2 is FQNEAQ in the germline V gene (reference sequence). The CDR3 consists of 14 residues. V gave up 3 bases and J gave up 0 bases; unmatched junction bases: 1.

V usage is TRBV5-6 and J usage is TRBJ1-2, with 9 nucleotides matching TRBD1. Germline CDR1 is SGHDT and CDR2 is YYEEEE. V was pared by 5 bases and J by 5 bases, with 10 bases of the junction left unmatched. CDR3 length: 15 amino acids. CDR3 amino acids: CASRPTGGGGYGYTF. Here the CDR3 DNA reads TGTGCCAGCAGGCCTACAGGGGGCGGAGGGTATGGCTACACCTTC.

The chain employs TRBV3-1 (or the pseudogene TRBV3-2) and TRBJ2-7, with 7 positions matching TRBD1. J gave up 3 bases and V 2 bases, and 16 bases lay outside the gene matches. The germline V gene has CDR1 LGHDT and CDR2 YNNKEL (reference sequence). The CDR3 extends over 18 amino acids. The CDR3, as DNA: TGTGCCAGCAGCCAACCCGGATTCAGTACAAGGGGGCGCTACGAGCAGTACTTC. Translating it yields CASSQPGFSTRGRYEQYF.

The V and J genes are TRBV6-5 and TRBJ1-1; 7 nucleotides match TRBD1. Unmatched junction bases numbered 5, after V lost 0 bases and J lost 4 bases. Germline V gene sequence: CDR1 MNHEY, CDR2 SVGAGI. The CDR3 is 15 residues long. The CDR3 region is CASSYSQGVGTEAFF. CDR3 sequence (DNA): TGTGCCAGCAGTTACTCGCAGGGGGTCGGCACTGAAGCTTTCTTT.

This chain links TRBV19 with TRBJ2-4; a possible D gene is TRBD2 (7 bases). This CDR3 is 16 amino acids long. Trimming cost V 2 bases and J 7 bases, with 18 bases left between them. Germline values: CDR1 LNHDA, CDR2 SQIVND (reference sequence). Written as DNA, the CDR3 is TGTGCCAGTAGTATATTGAGGACTAGGGGGGGTAACATTCAGTACTTC. It codes for CASSILRTRGGNIQYF.

The genes are TRBV14 and TRBJ1-6; tentative D call: TRBD1 (5 bases). V was clipped by 1 base and J by 10 bases, with 11 bases between them. CDR3 size: 14 residues. Germline CDR1 reads SGHDN; CDR2 reads FVKESK. CDR3 loop: CASSQGGVRSPLHF. The CDR3 DNA reads TGTGCCAGCAGCCAAGGGGGGGTCAGATCACCCCTCCACTTT.

This clone was recorded only once. This chain connects TRBV7-9 to TRBJ1-6; 8 nucleotides match TRBD1. This CDR3 has 13 residues. Germline V gives CDR1 SEHNR, CDR2 FQNEAQ (reference sequence). The V segment lost 7 bases and the J segment 7 bases; nucleotides outside the gene matches: 3. The CDR3 DNA is TGTGCCAGCACAAGGGACAGGAATTCACCCCTCCACTTT. It is translated as CASTRDRNSPLHF.

This clone was detected a few times. The rearrangement joins TRBV6-2 or TRBV6-3 to TRBJ2-1; possible D gene TRBD2, 6 bases. The CDR3 extends over 15 amino acids. The germline V gene has CDR1 MNHEY and CDR2 SVGEGT. V was shortened by 2 bases and J by 4 bases, with 12 bases between the two germline ends. In DNA form, the CDR3 reads TGTGCCAGCAGTTACGGGCAGGGAGGTTACAATGAGCAGTTCTTC. This codes for CASSYGQGGYNEQFF.

This chain connects TRBV7-2 to TRBJ2-1, with 11 nucleotides matching TRBD2. The CDR3 has 17 amino acids. CDR1 and CDR2 (germline): SGHTA, FQGNSA. J gave up 0 bases and V 5 bases, and 6 bases lay outside the gene matches. The CDR3 reads CASSNGGLAGSYNEQFF. CDR3 DNA: TGTGCCAGCAGCAACGGCGGACTAGCGGGCTCCTACAATGAGCAGTTCTTC.

V usage is TRBV6-5 and J usage is TRBJ1-5; 7 nucleotides match TRBD1. The ends lost 2 bases at V and 5 bases at J; junction bases unmatched: 0. Germline-derived CDR1 and CDR2 are MNHEY and SVGAGI. CDR3 length equals 13 residues. For the CDR3, the DNA is TGTGCCAGCAGTTACGACAGGGATCAGCCCCAGCATTTT. As protein: CASSYDRDQPQHF.

The chain combines TRBV5-4 with TRBJ2-3, with 11 bases that match TRBD2. This CDR3 spans 14 amino acids. V lost 8 bases and J lost 3; bases outside the gene matches: 5. Per the germline V gene, CDR1 is SGHNT and CDR2 is YYREEE (reference sequence). The CDR3 region has the DNA TGTGCCAGTAACAGACTAGCGGGAACAGATACGCAGTATTTT. Its translation: CASNRLAGTDTQYF.